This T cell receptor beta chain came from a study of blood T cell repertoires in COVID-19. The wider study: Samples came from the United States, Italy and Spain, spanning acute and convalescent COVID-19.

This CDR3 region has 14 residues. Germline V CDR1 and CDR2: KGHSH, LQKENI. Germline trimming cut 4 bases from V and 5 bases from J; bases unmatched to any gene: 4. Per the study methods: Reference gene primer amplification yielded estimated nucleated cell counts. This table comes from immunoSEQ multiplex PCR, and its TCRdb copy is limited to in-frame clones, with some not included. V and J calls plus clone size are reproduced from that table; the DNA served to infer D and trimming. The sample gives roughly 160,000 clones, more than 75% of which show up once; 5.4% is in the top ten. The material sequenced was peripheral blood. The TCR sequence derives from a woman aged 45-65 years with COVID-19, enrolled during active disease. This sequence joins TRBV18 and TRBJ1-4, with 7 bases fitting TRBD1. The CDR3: CASSQRDSNEKLFF. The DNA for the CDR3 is TGTGCCAGCTCACAAAGGGACAGCAATGAAAAACTGTTTTTT.